Below are 27 T cell receptor beta chains sequenced from a single sample in a study of T cells in Graves' hyperthyroidism and ophthalmopathy (dated 2019 in TCRdb). Library preparation employed multiplex PCR. Sequencing used an Illumina HiSeq 2000. The TCR beta CDR3 regions were amplified from RNA transcripts. The first round of RT-PCR for the TCR CDR3 was performed with the HTBI primer set and the Qiagen OneStep RT-PCR kit. TCRdb's own reprocessing of the public reads used fastp at Q25 and MiXCR and kept productive beta chains. Entries that share a CDR3 protein sequence are merged under the most common genes and DNA. This sample is represented by approximately 600,000 distinct CDR3 sequences; 15% to 20% of them were singletons. In total, the top ten clones hold approximately 3.9% of the sample. The sequenced material came from blood. The receptors stem from a woman aged 25-40 years with Graves' hyperthyroidism.

This clonotype was recorded a few times. This chain connects TRBV28 to TRBJ1-4; D is uncertain. This CDR3 has 15 amino acids. Trimming took off 5 bases at V and 6 bases at J, with 16 bases between the two ends. The germline gives CDR1 MDHEN, CDR2 SYDVKM. CDR3 DNA: TGTGCCAGCAGTCCTACTCTGGGGAGGGATGAAAAACTGTTTTTT. Residues: CASSPTLGRDEKLFF.

This clonotype was picked up a small number of times. The rearrangement uses TRBV29-1 and TRBJ2-1; D may be TRBD1 (6 bases). V was shortened by 5 bases and J by 0 bases, with 11 bases between the two germline ends. This CDR3 spans 14 amino acids. Germline V CDR1 and CDR2: SQVTM, ANQGSEA. The CDR3 DNA reads TGCAGCGTTCCCAGGGGTGGCTCCTACAATGAGCAGTTCTTC. It specifies CSVPRGGSYNEQFF.

This clonotype was recorded many times. This chain links TRBV5-1 with TRBJ2-1, with TRBD1 matching over 10 bases. Germline CDR1 is SGHRS and CDR2 is YFSETQ. V was clipped by 3 bases and J by 7 bases; unmatched bases: 4. The CDR3 covers 14 residues. CDR3 loop: CASSSRQGANEQFF. The CDR3 bases are TGCGCCAGCAGCTCGAGACAGGGGGCAAATGAGCAGTTCTTC. Together with reference TRBV5-1 and TRBJ2-1, the CDR3 gives the full variable domain: KAGVTQTPRYLIKTRGQQVTLSCSPISGHRSVSWYQQTPGQGLQFLFEYFSETQRNKGNFPGRFSGRQFSNSRSEMNVSTLELGDSALYLCASSSRQGANEQFFGPGTRLTVL.

V is TRBV28 and J is TRBJ1-1; TRBD1 might be the D (6 bases). Trimming stripped 6 bases from V and 3 bases from J, with 11 bases between. CDR3 size: 13 residues. CDR1 MDHEN and CDR2 SYDVKM come from the germline V gene. The CDR3 coding sequence is TGTGCCAGCAGAAAAACAGGGTACACTGAAGCTTTCTTT. This sequence encodes CASRKTGYTEAFF. The full variable domain, its missing parts supplied by reference TRBV28 and TRBJ1-1, is DVKVTQSSRYLVKRTGEKVFLECVQDMDHENMFWYRQDPGLGLRLIYFSYDVKMKEKGDIPEGYSVSREKKERFSLILESASTNQTSMYLCASRKTGYTEAFFGQGTRLTVV.

This clonotype has ten or more counts. The chain joins TRBV12-5 to TRBJ2-1; D remains unclear. The germline gives CDR1 LGHNT, CDR2 FRNRAP. The germline V and J ends were trimmed by 6 bases and 9 bases, with 9 bases remaining between them. This CDR3 spans 11 amino acids. CDR3 protein: CASGYWGEQFF. CDR3 DNA sequence: TGTGCTAGTGGATACTGGGGTGAGCAGTTCTTC.

This clonotype has ten or more counts. The rearrangement joins TRBV18 to TRBJ2-7; 10 bases map to TRBD1. The CDR3 sequence is 15 residues long. Germline V gene data show CDR1 as KGHSH and CDR2 as LQKENI. V lost 1 base and J lost 6; bases outside the gene matches: 6. CDR3 region: CASSPQGQGYFEQYF. Written as DNA, the CDR3 is TGTGCCAGCTCACCACAGGGACAGGGGTATTTCGAGCAGTACTTC.

V usage is TRBV28 and J usage is TRBJ1-4, with D uncertain. Trimming took off 3 bases at V and 6 bases at J, with 14 bases between the two ends. CDR1 and CDR2 from the germline V gene are MDHEN and SYDVKM. This CDR3 has 15 amino acids. In DNA form, the CDR3 reads TGTGCCAGCAGTTTCTTCGCTGGGAATTATGAAAAACTGTTTTTT. It encodes CASSFFAGNYEKLFF.

The rearrangement uses TRBV5-1 and TRBJ2-2; a possible D gene is TRBD2 (5 bases). V was cut by 4 bases and J by 9 bases, with 16 bases left in between. The CDR3 extends over 14 amino acids. The germline V gene encodes CDR1 SGHRS and CDR2 YFSETQ. CDR3 amino acids: CASSTLMEARELFF. Written as DNA, the CDR3 is TGCGCCAGCAGCACCCTCATGGAGGCCCGGGAGCTGTTTTTT.

The genes are TRBV2 and TRBJ1-6, with unresolved D. The CDR3 is made up of 13 amino acids. CDR1 and CDR2 (germline): SNHLY, FYNNEI. The ends were cut back, 3 bases at V and 2 bases at J, with 2 bases in the middle. CDR3 amino acids: CASSDPYNSPLHF. The CDR3 DNA reads TGTGCCAGCAGTGATCCCTATAATTCACCCCTCCACTTT.

In this sample, this clonotype turned up many times. This chain links TRBV13 with TRBJ1-1; D is uncertain. This CDR3 has 13 amino acids. The germline gives CDR1 PRHDT, CDR2 FYEKMQ (reference sequence). Trimming removed 8 bases from V and 1 base from J, with 11 bases in between. For the CDR3, the DNA is TGTGCCAGCTCCCCCCCGACGAACACTGAAGCTTTCTTT. Translation gives CASSPPTNTEAFF.

The rearrangement links TRBV29-1 to TRBJ2-3, with unresolved D. The CDR3 has 13 residues. Trimming removed 3 bases from V and 5 bases from J, with 12 bases in between. Germline CDR1 reads SQVTM; CDR2 reads ANQGSEA. The CDR3 sequence is CSVEAVFRDTQYF. CDR3 DNA sequence: TGCAGCGTTGAGGCCGTCTTCCGAGATACGCAGTATTTT.

This clonotype was seen only once. The chain uses TRBV20-1 and TRBJ2-1, with D hard to call. Germline V CDR1 and CDR2: DFQATT, SNEGSKA (reference sequence). V lost 6 bases, J lost 4 bases, and 10 bases lay in between. The CDR3 consists of 12 residues. The CDR3 spells CSAIGPYNEQFF. The CDR3 nucleotides are TGCAGTGCCATAGGCCCTTACAATGAGCAGTTCTTC.

In this sample, this clonotype turned up many times. This sequence joins TRBV12-3 or TRBV12-4 and TRBJ1-1; 7 bases fit TRBD1. Trimming took 5 bases from V and 3 from J; bases not matched to a gene: 9. CDR3 length: 15 residues. CDR3 sequence (DNA): TGTGCCAGCAGTGCTGACAGGGTCAAAGACACTGAAGCTTTCTTT. As protein: CASSADRVKDTEAFF.

This chain links TRBV4-1 with TRBJ2-3; 11 bases line up with TRBD2. With V trimmed by 5 bases and J by 8 bases, 21 bases remained unmatched. This CDR3 has 19 residues. Germline V gene data show CDR1 as MGHRA and CDR2 as YSYEKL. The CDR3 loop reads CASSLVAGGKEGPQGTQYF. The DNA of the CDR3 is TGCGCCAGCAGCTTAGTAGCGGGAGGGAAGGAGGGTCCACAGGGTACGCAGTATTTT.

This clonotype was picked up many times. The chain uses TRBV27 and TRBJ2-1, with TRBD2 matching 9 bases. V lost 5 bases, J lost 10 bases, and 9 bases stayed unmatched. Looked up from germline, CDR1 is MNHEY and CDR2 is SMNVEV (reference sequence). The CDR3 consists of 14 residues. The CDR3 loop reads CASSIAGDPREQFF. The DNA for the CDR3 is TGTGCCAGCAGTATAGCGGGAGACCCCCGGGAGCAGTTCTTC.

This clonotype was seen ten or more times. The genes are TRBV5-1 and TRBJ2-3, with a possible D match to TRBD1 (6 bases). The CDR3 runs 13 residues. In germline, CDR1 is SGHRS, CDR2 YFSETQ. The V end was cut by 4 bases, the J end by 8 bases, with 14 bases between. The CDR3 sequence is CASSPTGLGTQYF. CDR3 bases: TGCGCCAGCAGCCCTACAGGGTTGGGTACGCAGTATTTT.

The table lists this clonotype with a few counts. This chain links TRBV29-1 with TRBJ1-2, with D perhaps matching TRBD1 (6 bases). Germline CDR1 and CDR2: SQVTM and ANQGSEA. The CDR3 loop spans 13 amino acids. The ends were cut back, 5 bases at V and 8 bases at J, with 18 bases in the middle. The CDR3 nucleotides read TGCAGCGTTCTCACGACAGGACGGATAGGCTACACCTTC. Encoded protein: CSVLTTGRIGYTF. Complete variable domain (other parts from reference TRBV29-1 and TRBJ1-2): SAVISQKPSRDICQRGTSLTIQCQVDSQVTMMFWYRQQPGQSLTLIATANQGSEATYESGFVIDKFPISRPNLTFSTLTVSNMSPEDSSIYLCSVLTTGRIGYTFGSGTRLTVV.

This clonotype was counted at least ten times. V gene TRBV29-1 combines with J gene TRBJ2-7; TRBD2 aligns across 13 bases. Germline trimming cut 6 bases from V and 2 bases from J; bases unmatched to any gene: 4. There are 14 residues in the CDR3. Germline V lookup: CDR1 SQVTM, CDR2 ANQGSEA. This CDR3 is CSVGGTSGTYEQYF. The CDR3, as DNA: TGCAGCGTCGGGGGGACTAGCGGGACCTACGAGCAGTACTTC.

The chain uses TRBV19 and TRBJ2-1; 8 nucleotides agree with TRBD2. Trimming took 1 base from V and 6 from J; bases not matched to a gene: 2. This CDR3 has 14 amino acids. Germline V lookup: CDR1 LNHDA, CDR2 SQIVND (reference sequence). The DNA of the CDR3 is TGTGCCAGTAGTATAGTAGCGGGAAGCAATGAGCAGTTCTTC. Translated: CASSIVAGSNEQFF.

This clonotype was detected only once. This chain connects TRBV4-1 to TRBJ2-7; TRBD1 matches 10 bases. The germline gives CDR1 MGHRA, CDR2 YSYEKL. Germline trimming cut 4 bases from V and 6 bases from J; bases unmatched to any gene: 9. The CDR3 is made up of 15 amino acids. The CDR3 DNA is TGCGCCAGCAGCCCAAAAAGGGACAGGGGTGGCGAGCAGTACTTC. Residues: CASSPKRDRGGEQYF.

This sequence joins TRBV9 and TRBJ2-1; D tentatively fits TRBD1 or TRBD2 (5 bases each). Trimming took off 5 bases at V and 0 bases at J, with 15 bases between the two ends. CDR3 length: 16 amino acids. Germline values: CDR1 SGDLS, CDR2 YYNGEE. The CDR3 nucleotides read TGTGCCAGCAGTGGGGGTAGCCCGAGCTCCTACAATGAGCAGTTCTTC. This sequence encodes CASSGGSPSSYNEQFF. The full variable domain, with the rest looked up from reference TRBV9 and TRBJ2-1, is DSGVTQTPKHLITATGQRVTLRCSPRSGDLSVYWYQQSLDQGLQFLIQYYNGEERAKGNILERFSAQQFPDLHSELNLSSLELGDSALYFCASSGGSPSSYNEQFFGPGTRLTVL.

This clonotype was detected ten times or more. CDR3 loop: CAWSPGQGFAYTF. In nucleotides, the CDR3 is TGTGCCTGGAGCCCGGGACAGGGGTTTGCCTACACCTTC. This chain joins TRBV30 and TRBJ1-2, with 10 bases identical to TRBD1. The CDR3 is 13 amino acids. V trimming: 3 bases; J trimming: 10 bases; junction bases outside the gene matches: 8. Per the germline V gene, CDR1 is GTSNPN and CDR2 is SVGIG (reference sequence).

This clonotype turned up a few times. The rearrangement links TRBV20-1 to TRBJ2-3; 7 nucleotides line up with TRBD2. The CDR3 loop spans 14 amino acids. Germline-derived CDR1 and CDR2 are DFQATT and SNEGSKA (reference sequence). The V and J ends lost 6 bases and 4 bases, in that order; junction bases with no gene match: 10. The DNA for the CDR3 is TGCAGTGCACGGGCGGGGGTGGGATCAGATACGCAGTATTTT. This encodes CSARAGVGSDTQYF.

This clonotype was seen more than once but under ten times. The chain couples TRBV12-3 or TRBV12-4 to TRBJ2-1, with D maybe TRBD2 (6 bases). Trimming took 6 bases from V and 7 from J, leaving 19 bases between them. The CDR3 extends over 15 amino acids. In nucleotides, the CDR3 is TGTGCCAGCAGACATACGGGGGTACGGAGTAATGAGCAGTTCTTC. Encoded protein: CASRHTGVRSNEQFF.

Only a few counts were recorded for this clonotype. The CDR3 nucleotides read TGTGCCAGCAGCTTGTGGCGGTCTCAGACCGGGGAGCTGTTTTTT. The encoded protein is CASSLWRSQTGELFF. The chain is built from TRBV5-5 and TRBJ2-2; unclear D gene. CDR3 length: 15 amino acids. CDR1 SGHKS and CDR2 YYEKEE come from the germline V gene (reference sequence). Trimming stripped 1 base from V and 5 bases from J, with 12 bases between.

This clonotype was seen a handful of times. CDR3 DNA: TGTGCCAGCAGCTTACTACTCACTAGCGGGACCGGGGAGCTGTTTTTT. This gives the protein CASSLLLTSGTGELFF. This chain connects TRBV7-8 to TRBJ2-2; 9 bases are shared with TRBD2. With 2 bases clipped from V and 5 bases from J, the junction kept 6 bases outside the gene matches. The CDR3 totals 16 residues. From germline, CDR1 is SGHVS and CDR2 FQNEAQ.

The table lists this clonotype with a count of one. The rearrangement joins TRBV6-2 or TRBV6-3 to TRBJ2-7; TRBD2 matches 7 bases. CDR3 size: 14 residues. V was clipped by 6 bases and J by 2 bases; unmatched bases: 7. Per germline, CDR1 MNHEY and CDR2 SVGEGT. This chain's CDR3 is CASRSSGTPYEQYF. CDR3 DNA: TGTGCCAGCAGATCCAGCGGGACCCCCTACGAGCAGTACTTC.